Each of the 30 T cell receptor beta chains below was sequenced from the same sample in a study of monozygotic twins with cystic fibrosis. Generated by immunoSEQ multiplex PCR, the TCRdb table keeps only in-frame clones and is missing some. Of roughly 25,000 clones detected, around 93% appear once; the ten largest clones hold approximately 0.28%. The sample was blood. The receptors were sampled from a girl aged 2 to 10 with cystic fibrosis.

V gene TRBV9 combines with J gene TRBJ2-3, with 9 bases aligning to TRBD2. In germline, CDR1 is SGDLS, CDR2 YYNGEE. With 0 bases clipped from V and 2 bases from J, the junction kept 4 bases outside the gene matches. The CDR3 loop spans 16 amino acids. CDR3 in amino acids: CASSVGRGGDTDTQYF. DNA of the CDR3: TGTGCCAGCAGCGTAGGTCGCGGGGGGGACACAGATACGCAGTATTTT.

DNA for the CDR3: TGTGCCAGTAGTATAAGGGGGAGGGGTCGCCTGAACACTGAAGCTTTCTTT. It codes for CASSIRGRGRLNTEAFF. The rearrangement links TRBV19 to TRBJ1-1; maybe TRBD1 (6 bases). Germline assignment: CDR1 LNHDA and CDR2 SQIVND (reference sequence). Trimming shortened V by 2 bases and J by 0 bases, and 16 bases separated the two germline ends. This CDR3 spans 17 amino acids.

CDR3 sequence reads: CASSRSGVSYNEQFF. The DNA for the CDR3 is TGTGCCAGCAGTCGAAGCGGGGTCTCCTACAATGAGCAGTTCTTC. The chain employs TRBV6-5 and TRBJ2-1; 7 bases map to TRBD2. The CDR3 runs to 15 residues. After removal of 5 bases from V and 0 bases from J, the junction contained 4 bases not matched to a gene. Looked up from germline, CDR1 is MNHEY and CDR2 is SVGAGI.

This chain joins TRBV4-3 and TRBJ2-1; unclear D gene. Germline CDR1 is LGHNA and CDR2 is YSLEER. The CDR3 runs 16 residues. Trimming shortened V by 0 bases and J by 3 bases, and 12 bases separated the two germline ends. CDR3 nucleotide sequence: TGCGCCAGCAGCCAAGATCTCGGCCAATACTACAATGAGCAGTTCTTC. Its translation is CASSQDLGQYYNEQFF.

V and J are TRBV12-1 and TRBJ2-1; no check of the table's D call, TRBD2, against the DNA was made. TRBV12-1 is noted as a pseudogene. This CDR3 spans 14 amino acids. The CDR3: CASSIGLTNHEQFF. CDR3 nucleotide sequence: TGTGCCAGCAGCATCGGACTGACTAATCATGAGCAGTTCTTC.

The rearrangement joins TRBV6-5 to TRBJ1-2; 9 bases align to TRBD1. Germline trimming cut 8 bases from V and 4 bases from J; bases unmatched to any gene: 5. This CDR3 has 13 residues. Germline assignment: CDR1 MNHEY and CDR2 SVGAGI. CDR3 sequence: CASHRGQRYGYTF. In DNA, the CDR3 is TGTGCCAGCCACAGGGGGCAACGCTATGGCTACACCTTC.

This chain joins TRBV27 and TRBJ2-7; the D is unclear. With 5 bases removed from V and 3 bases from J, the gap between germline ends came to 5 bases. The CDR3 has 11 amino acids. Looked up from germline, CDR1 is MNHEY and CDR2 is SMNVEV (reference sequence). CDR3 loop: CASSLGYEQYF. The CDR3 DNA is TGTGCCAGCAGTCTGGGCTACGAGCAGTACTTC.

The chain has TRBV19 and TRBJ2-5; 8 positions agree with TRBD1. The CDR3 extends over 15 amino acids. CDR1 is LNHDA, CDR2 SQIVND, per germline (reference sequence). J gave up 5 bases and V 2 bases, and 7 bases lay outside the gene matches. The CDR3 sequence: CASSISPTGGETQYF. DNA of the CDR3: TGTGCCAGTAGTATAAGCCCCACAGGGGGGGAGACCCAGTACTTC.

This sequence joins TRBV10-3 and TRBJ1-1; D is perhaps TRBD1 (5 bases). The V gene lost 8 bases and the J gene lost 5 bases, with 24 bases spanning the gap. The CDR3 consists of 16 residues. Germline lookup yields CDR1 ENHRY and CDR2 SYGVKD. The CDR3 sequence is CAIALSLRGGRTEAFF. The CDR3 nucleotides are TGTGCCATCGCCCTGAGTCTGAGGGGAGGAAGGACTGAAGCTTTCTTT.

The rearrangement links TRBV11-3 to TRBJ2-2; 9 bases are shared with TRBD2. The germline gives CDR1 SGHNT, CDR2 YENEEA. The V segment lost 5 bases and the J segment 4 bases; nucleotides outside the gene matches: 11. This CDR3 has 17 amino acids. The CDR3 region is CASSRPGGGASTGELFF. CDR3 in DNA: TGTGCCAGCAGCCGACCCGGCGGGGGGGCTAGCACCGGGGAGCTGTTTTTT.

The chain has TRBV6-6 and TRBJ1-1; D is unresolved. Germline CDR1 and CDR2: MNHNY and SVGAGI (reference sequence). The germline V and J ends were trimmed by 4 bases and 0 bases, with 12 bases remaining between them. The CDR3 has 15 amino acids. DNA for the CDR3: TGTGCCAGCAGTTCCTCGGACCGAATGAACACTGAAGCTTTCTTT. It codes for CASSSSDRMNTEAFF.

The chain uses TRBV18 and TRBJ2-7; 7 nucleotides match TRBD1. Germline trimming cut 5 bases from V and 1 base from J; bases unmatched to any gene: 8. Germline V gene data show CDR1 as KGHSH and CDR2 as LQKENI. The CDR3 is made up of 15 amino acids. CDR3 sequence: CASSRNRDSSYEQYF. In DNA form, the CDR3 reads TGTGCCAGCTCAAGAAACCGGGACAGTTCCTACGAGCAGTACTTC.

DNA of the CDR3: TGTGCCAGCAGCTTAGGTGGACAAATATTGACTGCTTTCTTT. This encodes CASSLGGQILTAFF. The chain couples TRBV7-2 to TRBJ1-1, with a possible D match to TRBD1 (5 bases). Trimming removed 1 base from V and 11 bases from J, with 17 bases in between. This CDR3 contains 14 residues. Germline CDR1 SGHTA, CDR2 FQGNSA.

V is TRBV5-6 and J is TRBJ2-7; TRBD1 is a possible D gene (6 bases). Germline loops: CDR1 SGHDT, CDR2 YYEEEE. The CDR3 is 14 amino acids. Between the trimmed V and J ends, which lost 4 bases and 7 bases, there was a span of 18 bases. CDR3 coding DNA: TGTGCCAGCAGCCGTCCGTCCCCAGGGGATGAGCAGTACTTC. Translated, it gives CASSRPSPGDEQYF.

V usage is TRBV7-9 and J usage is TRBJ2-5, with TRBD1 as a possible D gene (6 bases). V lost 1 base and J lost 3, with 18 bases in between. Germline CDR1 SEHNR, CDR2 FQNEAQ (reference sequence). The CDR3 is 17 amino acids. The CDR3 nucleotides are TGTGCCAGCAGCTTAGGGCCAGGGGTTACTGATGAAGAGACCCAGTACTTC. Its protein is CASSLGPGVTDEETQYF.

This chain joins TRBV6-1 and TRBJ2-7; D remains unclear. This CDR3 has 13 residues. The V end lost 0 bases, the J end lost 4 bases, and 7 bases lay between the germline ends. Germline CDR1 MNHNS, CDR2 SASEGT. The CDR3 reads CASSEADWYEQYF. Here the CDR3 DNA reads TGTGCCAGCAGTGAAGCCGACTGGTACGAGCAGTACTTC.

Written as DNA, the CDR3 is TGTGCCAGCAGTCTATCCGCAGGACAGGGGTTAAATCAGCCCCAGCATTTT. This sequence encodes CASSLSAGQGLNQPQHF. This chain joins TRBV28 and TRBJ1-5, with 9 bases identical to TRBD1. This CDR3 region has 17 residues. The V and J ends lost 5 bases and 4 bases, in that order; junction bases with no gene match: 12. Germline values: CDR1 MDHEN, CDR2 SYDVKM.

The V and J genes are TRBV19 and TRBJ2-7; the D gene is possibly TRBD1 (6 bases). The CDR3 covers 16 residues. Trimming took off 2 bases at V and 4 bases at J, with 18 bases between the two ends. Germline CDR1 is LNHDA and CDR2 is SQIVND (reference sequence). The CDR3 DNA follows: TGTGCCAGTAGTATAACTAAGGGACACAAGGAATACGAGCAGTACTTC. Translating it yields CASSITKGHKEYEQYF.

This chain uses TRBV7-2 with TRBJ2-2; D remains ambiguous. V lost 0 bases and J lost 5, with 10 bases in between. Germline V lookup: CDR1 SGHTA, CDR2 FQGNSA. The CDR3 contains 15 residues. For the CDR3, the DNA is TGTGCCAGCAGCTTAGCCCCAATAGGAACCGGGGAGCTGTTTTTT. Protein product: CASSLAPIGTGELFF.

The chain links TRBV7-8 to TRBJ2-7, with D tentatively TRBD1 or TRBD2 (5 bases each). Germline CDR1 reads SGHVS; CDR2 reads FQNEAQ. Trimming removed 1 base from V and 4 bases from J, with 14 bases in between. This CDR3 spans 15 amino acids. The CDR3 here is CASSLVPAGTYEQYF. The CDR3 DNA is TGTGCCAGCAGCTTAGTCCCGGCAGGGACGTACGAGCAGTACTTC. The whole variable domain, filled in from reference TRBV7-8 and TRBJ2-7, reads GAGVSQSPRYKVAKRGQDVALRCDPISGHVSLFWYQQALGQGPEFLTYFQNEAQLDKSGLPSDRFFAERPEGSVSTLKIQRTQQEDSAVYLCASSLVPAGTYEQYFGPGTRLTVT.

The chain employs TRBV2 and TRBJ2-7, with D possibly TRBD1 on 5 matching bases. Germline V gene sequence: CDR1 SNHLY, CDR2 FYNNEI. V was shortened by 8 bases and J by 0 bases, with 14 bases between the two germline ends. The CDR3 spans 14 residues. The CDR3 bases are TGTGCCAGCTTGAGAGGACACGGCTCCTACGAGCAGTACTTC. It is translated as CASLRGHGSYEQYF. The entire variable domain, with the rest obtained from reference TRBV2 and TRBJ2-7, is as follows: EPEVTQTPSHQVTQMGQEVILRCVPISNHLYFYWYRQILGQKVEFLVSFYNNEISEKSEIFDDQFSVERPDGSNFTLKIRSTKLEDSAMYFCASLRGHGSYEQYFGPGTRLTVT.

The chain joins TRBV7-8 to TRBJ2-7, with 7 nucleotides matching TRBD1. The CDR3 sequence is 16 residues long. The ends lost 5 bases at V and 4 bases at J; junction bases unmatched: 14. Germline CDR1 reads SGHVS; CDR2 reads FQNEAQ. The CDR3 sequence: CASSATGRDSLYEQYF. In DNA, the CDR3 is TGTGCCAGCAGCGCCACGGGACGGGACAGCTTATACGAGCAGTACTTC.

The rearrangement uses TRBV2 and TRBJ1-2, with D tentatively TRBD1 (6 bases). V lost 4 bases and J lost 3, with 21 bases in between. The CDR3 covers 17 residues. CDR1 and CDR2 from the germline V gene are SNHLY and FYNNEI. DNA of the CDR3: TGTGCCAGCAGTGCAAGTGGAGTAACAGGGTCTTACTATGGCTACACCTTC. Protein: CASSASGVTGSYYGYTF. The entire variable domain, with the rest obtained from reference TRBV2 and TRBJ1-2, is as follows: EPEVTQTPSHQVTQMGQEVILRCVPISNHLYFYWYRQILGQKVEFLVSFYNNEISEKSEIFDDQFSVERPDGSNFTLKIRSTKLEDSAMYFCASSASGVTGSYYGYTFGSGTRLTVV.

V and J are TRBV7-2 and TRBJ2-5, with D perhaps TRBD2 (6 bases). CDR1 is SGHTA and CDR2 is FQGNSA in the germline V gene. This CDR3 region has 14 residues. V shed 3 bases and J shed 5 bases, with 13 bases lying between them. The chain's CDR3 is CASSFGGTGETQYF. The CDR3 region has the DNA TGTGCCAGCAGCTTCGGCGGGACGGGGGAGACCCAGTACTTC.

In this sample, this clone turned up once. The chain combines TRBV2 with TRBJ2-7; D ambiguous. Germline values: CDR1 SNHLY, CDR2 FYNNEI. The V end lost 4 bases, the J end lost 3 bases, and 10 bases lay between the germline ends. This CDR3 region has 13 residues. The CDR3 here is CASSGHRDYEQYF. CDR3 DNA sequence: TGTGCCAGCAGTGGACACAGAGACTACGAGCAGTACTTC.

J is TRBJ1-1 and V is TRBV7-9; no firm D call. Germline V CDR1 and CDR2: SEHNR, FQNEAQ (reference sequence). Trimming took off 7 bases at V and 3 bases at J, with 18 bases between the two ends. The CDR3 runs to 15 residues. The CDR3 sequence: CASIASSRADTEAFF. As DNA, the CDR3 is TGTGCCAGCATCGCATCTTCAAGGGCCGACACTGAAGCTTTCTTT.

This clone was counted once. The V gene is TRBV9, the J gene TRBJ2-5, with 12 bases fitting TRBD2. CDR3 size: 16 residues. With 4 bases clipped from V and 5 bases from J, the junction kept 9 bases outside the gene matches. CDR1 is SGDLS and CDR2 is YYNGEE in the germline V gene. CDR3 nucleotides: TGTGCCAGCAGCCAAACTAGCGGGGGGATTTCGGAGACCCAGTACTTC. This translates into CASSQTSGGISETQYF.

The J gene is TRBJ1-2, the V gene TRBV7-2; a possible D gene is TRBD1 (6 bases). Trimming cost V 7 bases and J 5 bases, with 11 bases left between them. Germline V CDR1 and CDR2: SGHTA, FQGNSA. The CDR3 is 12 residues long. The CDR3 DNA follows: TGTGCCAGCACGGAACAGGGTTATGGCTACACCTTC. Protein: CASTEQGYGYTF.

The rearrangement joins TRBV5-6 to TRBJ2-7; 14 bases match TRBD2. Germline loops: CDR1 SGHDT, CDR2 YYEEEE. This CDR3 comprises 16 residues. After removal of 4 bases from V and 3 bases from J, the junction contained 6 bases not matched to a gene. The CDR3 loop is CASSAGTSGGLYEQYF. The CDR3 nucleotides are TGTGCCAGCAGCGCCGGGACTAGCGGGGGTCTCTACGAGCAGTACTTC. The variable domain in full, with the rest retrieved from reference TRBV5-6 and TRBJ2-7, is DAGVTQSPTHLIKTRGQQVTLRCSPKSGHDTVSWYQQALGQGPQFIFQYYEEEERQRGNFPDRFSGHQFPNYSSELNVNALLLGDSALYLCASSAGTSGGLYEQYFGPGTRLTVT.

This clone was seen a few times. The genes are TRBV11-3 and TRBJ1-1; D remains ambiguous. Trimming left V 2 bases short and J 4 bases short, with 8 bases between. The CDR3 runs to 13 residues. CDR1 and CDR2 from the germline V gene are SGHNT and YENEEA. The CDR3 loop is CASSLIALTEAFF. CDR3 DNA: TGTGCCAGCAGCTTAATCGCTCTCACTGAAGCTTTCTTT. Drawing the rest from reference TRBV11-3 and TRBJ1-1, the complete variable domain is EAGVVQSPRYKIIEKKQPVAFWCNPISGHNTLYWYLQNLGQGPELLIRYENEEAVDDSQLPKDRFSAERLKGVDSTLKIQPAELGDSAVYLCASSLIALTEAFFGQGTRLTVV.